This T cell receptor beta chain was recovered during a study of cytomegalovirus exposure and HLA in healthy donors. Study-level points and caveats: A link between a missense DCLRE1C variant and TCR beta V- and J-gene trimming emerged from a later analysis.

Both 60 Vbeta primers and 13 Jbeta primers went into the PCR. Sequencing was performed with immunoSEQ multiplex PCR; in TCRdb, only in-frame clones are kept and a portion is missing. The sample carries around 110,000 clones, 77% recorded once. Trimming took off 0 bases at V and 0 bases at J, with 7 bases between the two ends. Germline loops: CDR1 SGHNT, CDR2 YYREEE (reference sequence). This CDR3 has 15 residues. Worth noting for this clone: Its antigen is still unknown.

The clonotype originates from a male donor in good health and CMV-seronegative. Sequencing used PBMCs. The V call is TRBV5-4, the J call TRBJ2-1; no clear D. This chain's CDR3 is CASSLDPSSYNEQFF. The CDR3 DNA is TGTGCCAGCAGCTTGGACCCCAGCTCCTACAATGAGCAGTTCTTC.